This T cell receptor (beta chain) was identified during a study of shared clonotypes between healthy human individuals. Background on the study: Each donor's CD8 memory used one plate, CD8 naive two, each CD4 subset three.

Of note for this clone: The antigen is not known.

Study-wide results and limits: Rarefaction demonstrated incomplete sorted-subset sequencing despite large depth.

The deep-level immunoSEQ assay was used. Here immunoSEQ multiplex PCR was the method, and the copy in TCRdb shows in-frame clones only, minus some. The data hold around 2.5 million clones, with under 95% observed a single time. The V gene end was trimmed by 5 bases and the J gene end by 6 bases; junction bases not matched to a gene: 10. Germline-derived CDR1 and CDR2 are SGHTA and FQGTGA. The CDR3 runs 15 residues. The chain combines TRBV7-3 with TRBJ2-1, with 7 bases fitting TRBD1. The TCR comes from a man aged 18 to 29 in good health. Some clones in this sample may be carry-over from other donors' samples. The sample was naive CD4+ T cells from PBMCs. As for subset: CD45RA+ positively selected. The CDR3 DNA sequence: TGTGCCAGCAGCCCCTTTAGGGGGCGATCCAATGAGCAGTTCTTC. Its translation: CASSPFRGRSNEQFF.